The 4 T cell receptor beta chains listed next were all sequenced from one sample in a study of T cell changes during pregnancy in multiple sclerosis. Sequencing used immunoSEQ multiplex PCR; TCRdb keeps in-frame clones, though not all of them. The sample shows 80,000 or so clones, around 90% of them seen only once. The sequencing here drew on peripheral blood, taken before pregnancy. Receptors were obtained from a female donor with multiple sclerosis, enrolled in a pregnancy study.

The rearrangement joins TRBV6-6 to TRBJ1-6; 8 bases align to TRBD1. The ends lost 5 bases at V and 7 bases at J; junction bases unmatched: 7. The CDR3 has 15 residues. Per germline, CDR1 MNHNY and CDR2 SVGAGI (reference sequence). The CDR3 protein is CASSTLDRVNSPLHF. The CDR3 nucleotides are TGTGCCAGCAGTACCCTGGACAGGGTAAATTCACCCCTCCACTTT.

V gene TRBV27 combines with J gene TRBJ1-6, with 7 bases identical to TRBD1. Germline V gene lookup returns CDR1 MNHEY and CDR2 SMNVEV (reference sequence). The J segment lost 7 bases and the V segment lost 3 bases, leaving 9 bases of the junction unmatched. This CDR3 region has 16 residues. The CDR3 loop is CASSFSSGQWNSPLHF. As DNA, the CDR3 is TGTGCCAGCAGTTTTAGTTCGGGACAGTGGAATTCACCCCTCCACTTT.

The V call is TRBV28, the J call TRBJ2-7; D uncertain. This CDR3 is built from 13 residues. The germline V gene encodes CDR1 MDHEN and CDR2 SYDVKM. Trimming shortened V by 2 bases and J by 5 bases, and 10 bases separated the two germline ends. Here the CDR3 DNA reads TGTGCCAGCAGTTTAGGCAGGCTCAACGAGCAGTACTTC. Its protein product is CASSLGRLNEQYF. Full variable domain (rest looked up from reference TRBV28 and TRBJ2-7): DVKVTQSSRYLVKRTGEKVFLECVQDMDHENMFWYRQDPGLGLRLIYFSYDVKMKEKGDIPEGYSVSREKKERFSLILESASTNQTSMYLCASSLGRLNEQYFGPGTRLTVT.

The gene calls are TRBV6-1 and TRBJ2-5, with D tentatively TRBD2 (6 bases). Germline CDR1 reads MNHNS; CDR2 reads SASEGT. Trimming left V 6 bases short and J 4 bases short, with 18 bases between. The CDR3 contains 15 residues. CDR3 region: CASRPTRAGGETQYF. CDR3 nucleotides: TGTGCCAGCAGACCGACTAGAGCGGGCGGAGAGACCCAGTACTTC.